This T cell receptor beta chain was identified in a study of graft-versus-host responses after intestinal transplantation. Overall study: Induction with anti-thymocyte globulin, then tacrolimus and steroids for around three years, was given to all recipients. Study conclusions and caveats: GvH clones detected in recipient marrow included some appearing first in ileum or blood.

This clone was detected only once. Its matching antigen is unknown. V gave up 5 bases and J gave up 5 bases, with 9 bases separating them. Germline CDR1 reads SEHNR; CDR2 reads FQNEAQ (reference sequence). CDR3 size: 13 residues. Data came from immunoSEQ multiplex PCR; TCRdb stores just in-frame clones and leaves some out. The sample includes around 100,000 clones, under 95% of them seen just once. The sequencing here drew on unstimulated CD8+ T cells sorted from spleen or lymph node cells, taken before intestinal transplant. This TCR came from a human donor who received an intestinal transplant. The J gene is TRBJ2-2, the V gene TRBV7-9; D is unresolved. The CDR3 protein is CASSHPVTGELFF. CDR3 DNA sequence: TGTGCCAGCAGCCACCCCGTAACCGGGGAGCTGTTTTTT.